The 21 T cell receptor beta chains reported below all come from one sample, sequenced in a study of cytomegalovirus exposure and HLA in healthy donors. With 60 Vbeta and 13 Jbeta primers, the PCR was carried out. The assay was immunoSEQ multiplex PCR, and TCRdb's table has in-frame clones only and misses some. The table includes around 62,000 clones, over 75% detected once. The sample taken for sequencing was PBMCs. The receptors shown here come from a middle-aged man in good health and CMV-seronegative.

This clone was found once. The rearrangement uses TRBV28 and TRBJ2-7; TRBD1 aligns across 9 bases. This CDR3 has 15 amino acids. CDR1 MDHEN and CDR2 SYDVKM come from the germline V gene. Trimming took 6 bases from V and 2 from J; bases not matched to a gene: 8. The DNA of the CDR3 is TGTGCCAGCAGACCACAGGGGGCCGCCGCCTACGAGCAGTACTTC. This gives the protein CASRPQGAAAYEQYF.

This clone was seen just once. The CDR3 sequence: CASSEVLSFVPPGETQYF. DNA for the CDR3: TGTGCCAGCAGTGAAGTTCTAAGTTTCGTCCCCCCGGGGGAGACCCAGTACTTC. The V gene is TRBV6-1, the J gene TRBJ2-5; a possible D gene is TRBD2 (5 bases). V was clipped by 1 base and J by 5 bases, with 23 bases between them. Germline loops: CDR1 MNHNS, CDR2 SASEGT. The CDR3 sequence is 18 residues long.

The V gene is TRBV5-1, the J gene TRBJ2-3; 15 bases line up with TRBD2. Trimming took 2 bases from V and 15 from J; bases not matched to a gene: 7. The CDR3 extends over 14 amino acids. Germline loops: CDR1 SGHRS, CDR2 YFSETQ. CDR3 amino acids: CASSFGLAGGPGYF. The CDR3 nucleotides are TGCGCCAGCAGCTTTGGACTAGCGGGGGGGCCTGGTTATTTT. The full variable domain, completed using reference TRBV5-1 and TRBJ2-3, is KAGVTQTPRYLIKTRGQQVTLSCSPISGHRSVSWYQQTPGQGLQFLFEYFSETQRNKGNFPGRFSGRQFSNSRSEMNVSTLELGDSALYLCASSFGLAGGPGYFGPGTRLTVL.

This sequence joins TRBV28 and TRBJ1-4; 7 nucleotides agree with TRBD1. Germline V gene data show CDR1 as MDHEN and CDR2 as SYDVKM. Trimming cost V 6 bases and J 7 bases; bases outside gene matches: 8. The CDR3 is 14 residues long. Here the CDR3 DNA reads TGTGCCAGCAGCGAGACAGGGCGGCGTGAAAAACTGTTTTTT. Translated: CASSETGRREKLFF.

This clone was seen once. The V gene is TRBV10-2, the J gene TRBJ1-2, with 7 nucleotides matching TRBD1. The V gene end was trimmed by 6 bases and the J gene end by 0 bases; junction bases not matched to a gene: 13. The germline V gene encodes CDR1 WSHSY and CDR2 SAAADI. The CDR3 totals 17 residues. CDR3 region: CASSMQGVRISNYGYTF. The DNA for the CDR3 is TGCGCCAGCAGCATGCAGGGGGTCCGGATTTCTAACTATGGCTACACCTTC.

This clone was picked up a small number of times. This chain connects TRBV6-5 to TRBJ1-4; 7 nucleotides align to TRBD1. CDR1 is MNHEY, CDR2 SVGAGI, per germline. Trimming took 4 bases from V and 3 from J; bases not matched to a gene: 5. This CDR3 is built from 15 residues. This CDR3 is CASSSQGTPNEKLFF. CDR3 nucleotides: TGTGCCAGCAGTTCACAGGGGACACCTAATGAAAAACTGTTTTTT.

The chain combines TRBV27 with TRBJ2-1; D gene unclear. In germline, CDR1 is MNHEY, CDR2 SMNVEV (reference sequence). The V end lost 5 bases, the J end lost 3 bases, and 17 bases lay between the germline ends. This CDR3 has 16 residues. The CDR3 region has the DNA TGTGCCAGCAGTCCCTTGGAGTGGCGGAACTACAATGAGCAGTTCTTC. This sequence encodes CASSPLEWRNYNEQFF.

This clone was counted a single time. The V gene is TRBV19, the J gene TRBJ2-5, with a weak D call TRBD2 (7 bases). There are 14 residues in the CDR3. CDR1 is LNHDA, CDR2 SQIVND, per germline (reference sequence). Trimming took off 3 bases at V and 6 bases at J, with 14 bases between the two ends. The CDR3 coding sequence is TGTGCCAGTAGTATGGAGGGGGGGGTCAAGACCCAGTACTTC. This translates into CASSMEGGVKTQYF.

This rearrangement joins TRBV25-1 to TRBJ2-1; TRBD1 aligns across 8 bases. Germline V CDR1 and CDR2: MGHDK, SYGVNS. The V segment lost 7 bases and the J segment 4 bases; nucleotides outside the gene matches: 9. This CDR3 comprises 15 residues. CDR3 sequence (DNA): TGTGCCAGCACCTCCGACAGGGGCCGTTACAATGAGCAGTTCTTC. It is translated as CASTSDRGRYNEQFF.

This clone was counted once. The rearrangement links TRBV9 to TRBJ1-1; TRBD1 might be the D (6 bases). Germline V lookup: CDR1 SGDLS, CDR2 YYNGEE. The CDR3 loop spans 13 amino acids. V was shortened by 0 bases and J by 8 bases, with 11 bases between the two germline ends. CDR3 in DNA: TGTGCCAGCAGCGTAGGAGGGACAACAGAAGCTTTCTTT. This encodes CASSVGGTTEAFF.

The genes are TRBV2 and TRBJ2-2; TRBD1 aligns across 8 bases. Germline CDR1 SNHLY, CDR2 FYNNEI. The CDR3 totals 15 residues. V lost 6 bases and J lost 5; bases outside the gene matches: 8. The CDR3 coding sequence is TGTGCCAGCAGCCTTTCGGACAGGGCGACCGGGGAGCTGTTTTTT. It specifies CASSLSDRATGELFF.

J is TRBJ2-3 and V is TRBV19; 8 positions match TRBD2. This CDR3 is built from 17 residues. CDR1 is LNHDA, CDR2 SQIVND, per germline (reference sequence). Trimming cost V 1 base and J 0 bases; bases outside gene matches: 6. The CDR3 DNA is TGTGCCAGTAGTATAGGGTACGCGGGGGGTAGCACAGATACGCAGTATTTT. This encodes CASSIGYAGGSTDTQYF.

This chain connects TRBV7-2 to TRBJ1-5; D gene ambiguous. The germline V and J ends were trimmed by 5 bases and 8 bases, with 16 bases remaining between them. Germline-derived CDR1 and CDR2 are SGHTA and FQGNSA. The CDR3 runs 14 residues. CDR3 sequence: CASSPGSRQEPQHF. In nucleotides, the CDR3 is TGTGCCAGCAGCCCCGGATCCAGGCAAGAGCCCCAGCATTTT. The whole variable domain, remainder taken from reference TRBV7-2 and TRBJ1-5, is GAGVSQSPSNKVTEKGKDVELRCDPISGHTALYWYRQSLGQGLEFLIYFQGNSAPDKSGLPSDRFSAERTGGSVSTLTIQRTQQEDSAVYLCASSPGSRQEPQHFGDGTRLSIL.

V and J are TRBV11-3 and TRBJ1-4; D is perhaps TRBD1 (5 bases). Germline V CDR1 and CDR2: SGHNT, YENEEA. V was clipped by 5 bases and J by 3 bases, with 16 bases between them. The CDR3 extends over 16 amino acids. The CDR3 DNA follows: TGTGCCAGCAGCCCCCCCGACGGGGGTGCTAATGAAAAACTGTTTTTT. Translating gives CASSPPDGGANEKLFF.

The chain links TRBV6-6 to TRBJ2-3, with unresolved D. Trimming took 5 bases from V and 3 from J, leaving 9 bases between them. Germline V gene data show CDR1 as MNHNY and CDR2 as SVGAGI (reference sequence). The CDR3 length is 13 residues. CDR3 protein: CASSRQVTDTQYF. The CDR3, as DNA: TGTGCCAGCAGTCGACAAGTAACAGATACGCAGTATTTT.

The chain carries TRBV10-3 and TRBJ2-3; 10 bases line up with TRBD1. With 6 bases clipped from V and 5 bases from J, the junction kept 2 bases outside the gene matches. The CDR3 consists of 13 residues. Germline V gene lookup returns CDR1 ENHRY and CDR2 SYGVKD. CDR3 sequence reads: CAIRWTGGDTQYF. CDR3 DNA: TGTGCCATCAGGTGGACAGGGGGAGATACGCAGTATTTT.

DNA for the CDR3: TGTGCCAGCTCACCATCCGGCGGGGCTTTAGGAGAGACCCAGTACTTC. This gives the protein CASSPSGGALGETQYF. The J gene is TRBJ2-5, the V gene TRBV18; D may be TRBD2 (6 bases). Germline CDR1 KGHSH, CDR2 LQKENI. V shed 2 bases and J shed 4 bases, with 17 bases lying between them. The CDR3 is 16 amino acids.

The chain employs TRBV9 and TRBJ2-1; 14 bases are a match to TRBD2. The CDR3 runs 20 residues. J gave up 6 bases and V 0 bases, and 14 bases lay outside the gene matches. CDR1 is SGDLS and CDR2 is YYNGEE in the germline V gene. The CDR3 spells CASSVATTSGRASRVNEQFF. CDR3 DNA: TGTGCCAGCAGCGTAGCTACGACTAGCGGGAGGGCCAGTCGAGTCAATGAGCAGTTCTTC.

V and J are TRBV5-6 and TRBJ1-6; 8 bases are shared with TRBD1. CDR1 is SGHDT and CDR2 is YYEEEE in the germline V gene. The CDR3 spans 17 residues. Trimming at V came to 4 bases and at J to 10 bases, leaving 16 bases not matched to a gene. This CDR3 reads CASSMEGPQGAGSPLHF. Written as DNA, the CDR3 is TGTGCCAGCAGCATGGAGGGTCCGCAGGGGGCTGGGTCACCCCTCCACTTT.

The CDR3 region is CASSGLAGDYEQYF. CDR3 coding DNA: TGCGCCAGCAGCGGGCTAGCGGGAGACTACGAGCAGTACTTC. The V and J genes are TRBV5-1 and TRBJ2-5; 10 bases agree with TRBD2. Gene TRBJ2-7 matches the end of the DNA better, so the J call may be wrong. Germline assignment: CDR1 SGHRS and CDR2 YFSETQ. This CDR3 has 14 residues.

This CDR3 reads CASSSPGGKNTGELFF. The CDR3 coding sequence is TGTGCCAGCAGTTCCCCGGGAGGGAAGAACACCGGGGAGCTGTTTTTT. The chain is built from TRBV6-5 and TRBJ2-2; 8 bases fit TRBD2. CDR1 and CDR2 (germline): MNHEY, SVGAGI. Trimming removed 4 bases from V and 1 base from J; junction bases left unmatched: 5. The CDR3 covers 16 residues.